A single sample is the source of the 18 T cell receptor beta chains below, sequenced in a study of cytomegalovirus exposure and HLA in healthy donors. The PCR contained 60 Vbeta and 13 Jbeta primers. Sequencing used immunoSEQ multiplex PCR; TCRdb keeps in-frame clones, though not all of them. The sample carries under 200,000 clones, approximately 81% recorded once. Input material: PBMCs. The source of these receptors is a man aged 25-40 years in good health and CMV-seronegative.

The rearrangement joins TRBV5-1 to TRBJ1-4; 7 bases line up with TRBD1. V shed 4 bases and J 2 bases; nucleotides not matched to a gene: 8. This CDR3 region has 16 residues. Germline-derived CDR1 and CDR2 are SGHRS and YFSETQ. The CDR3 region is CASSPGDRATNEKLFF. CDR3 coding DNA: TGCGCCAGCAGCCCGGGAGACAGGGCGACTAATGAAAAACTGTTTTTT.

The V call is TRBV12-2, the J call TRBJ1-4; TRBD1, the table's D call, was not compared with the DNA. TRBV12-2 is marked as a pseudogene. The CDR3 has 18 residues. The CDR3 region is CARGELSGQPATNEKLFF. The CDR3, as DNA: TGTGCAAGGGGGGAACTTTCGGGACAGCCTGCAACTAATGAAAAACTGTTTTTT.

This clone was seen a single time. The V gene is TRBV29-1, the J gene TRBJ1-4, with a weak D call TRBD1 (6 bases). V was pared by 5 bases and J by 4 bases, with 11 bases between. The CDR3 is 13 residues long. The germline V gene has CDR1 SQVTM and CDR2 ANQGSEA. The CDR3: CSVTGTYNEKLFF. The CDR3 DNA follows: TGCAGCGTTACCGGGACATATAATGAAAAACTGTTTTTT.

The CDR3 reads CASSREGHSGNTIYF. CDR3 coding DNA: TGCGCCAGCAGCAGGGAGGGGCACTCTGGAAACACCATATATTTT. The chain uses TRBV5-1 and TRBJ1-3; D may be TRBD1 (5 bases). Germline lookup yields CDR1 SGHRS and CDR2 YFSETQ. The CDR3 sequence is 15 residues long. The ends were cut back, 4 bases at V and 0 bases at J, with 11 bases in the middle.

This chain joins TRBV7-2 and TRBJ2-3; a possible D gene is TRBD1 (5 bases). With 7 bases removed from V and 2 bases from J, the gap between germline ends came to 13 bases. The CDR3 contains 14 residues. CDR1 SGHTA and CDR2 FQGNSA come from the germline V gene. The CDR3 nucleotides are TGTGCCAGCAAAGGGGTGATGTCCACAGATACGCAGTATTTT. Encoded protein: CASKGVMSTDTQYF.

This sequence joins TRBV30 and TRBJ1-2, with unresolved D. CDR1 is GTSNPN, CDR2 SVGIG, per germline (reference sequence). The V end lost 3 bases, the J end lost 5 bases, and 16 bases lay between the germline ends. This CDR3 contains 14 residues. Here the CDR3 reads CAWRRSAPPYGYTF. CDR3 DNA: TGTGCCTGGAGGAGGTCAGCTCCACCTTATGGCTACACCTTC.

The genes are TRBV19 and TRBJ2-7; 7 positions agree with TRBD2. The V gene's germline CDR1 is LNHDA and CDR2 SQIVND (reference sequence). The CDR3 has 15 residues. Trimming at V came to 3 bases and at J to 6 bases, leaving 11 bases not matched to a gene. CDR3 nucleotides: TGTGCCAGTAGTATTCTCGCGGGAGCGGTCGCCGAGCAGTACTTC. Protein product: CASSILAGAVAEQYF. Using reference TRBV19 and TRBJ2-7 for the parts outside the CDR3, the full variable domain is DGGITQSPKYLFRKEGQNVTLSCEQNLNHDAMYWYRQDPGQGLRLIYYSQIVNDFQKGDIAEGYSVSREKKESFPLTVTSAQKNPTAFYLCASSILAGAVAEQYFGPGTRLTVT.

CDR3 loop: CASSRDRGPLSPLHF. CDR3 coding DNA: TGTGCCAGTAGCCGCGACAGGGGTCCCCTTTCACCCCTCCACTTT. The V call is TRBV19, the J call TRBJ1-6, with 8 positions matching TRBD1. Per germline, CDR1 LNHDA and CDR2 SQIVND (reference sequence). V was pared by 6 bases and J by 9 bases, with 10 bases of the junction left unmatched. The CDR3 runs 15 residues.

V and J are TRBV27 and TRBJ2-2, with no clear D. Deletions cut 6 bases from V and 3 bases from J, with 14 bases between. Germline-derived CDR1 and CDR2 are MNHEY and SMNVEV (reference sequence). CDR3 length: 15 amino acids. This CDR3 is CASSPSRADTGELFF. The CDR3 DNA sequence: TGTGCCAGCAGCCCCTCGAGAGCCGACACCGGGGAGCTGTTTTTT.

The chain combines TRBV6-1 with TRBJ2-7; 8 positions agree with TRBD1. Germline V gives CDR1 MNHNS, CDR2 SASEGT. The junction had 4 bases not matched to a gene; V was cut back by 4 bases and J by 5 bases. The CDR3 covers 13 residues. The CDR3 reads CASSATGAHEQYF. CDR3 sequence (DNA): TGTGCCAGCAGTGCGACAGGGGCCCACGAGCAGTACTTC.

The chain uses TRBV11-2 and TRBJ1-2, with D unclear. Germline CDR1 SGHAT, CDR2 FQNNGV. This CDR3 region has 13 residues. The V end lost 5 bases, the J end lost 5 bases, and 12 bases lay between the germline ends. The CDR3 region has the DNA TGTGCCAGCAGCCTCCAGGCCGCATATGGCTACACCTTC. Its translation is CASSLQAAYGYTF.

V usage is TRBV19 and J usage is TRBJ1-2; no clear D. The CDR3 totals 16 residues. Germline-derived CDR1 and CDR2 are LNHDA and SQIVND (reference sequence). The ends were cut back, 5 bases at V and 1 base at J, with 17 bases in the middle. The CDR3 spells CASSHHSPEFNYGYTF. Here the CDR3 DNA reads TGTGCCAGTAGTCACCACTCGCCGGAGTTTAACTATGGCTACACCTTC.

This chain connects TRBV5-1 to TRBJ2-1; tentatively, D is TRBD2 (6 bases). This CDR3 is 15 amino acids long. CDR1 is SGHRS, CDR2 YFSETQ, per germline. V was clipped by 0 bases and J by 5 bases, with 12 bases between them. The CDR3 DNA is TGCGCCAGCAGCTTGGCTTTACTAGCAAACAATGAGCAGTTCTTC. Translation: CASSLALLANNEQFF. Drawing the rest from reference TRBV5-1 and TRBJ2-1, the complete variable domain is KAGVTQTPRYLIKTRGQQVTLSCSPISGHRSVSWYQQTPGQGLQFLFEYFSETQRNKGNFPGRFSGRQFSNSRSEMNVSTLELGDSALYLCASSLALLANNEQFFGPGTRLTVL.

V usage is TRBV6-6 and J usage is TRBJ1-4; TRBD1 aligns across 7 bases. Losses at the gene ends were 2 bases for V and 8 bases for J; bases not matched to a gene: 8. This CDR3 contains 15 residues. Germline CDR1 MNHNY, CDR2 SVGAGI (reference sequence). The CDR3 sequence: CASSYIVGGGEKLFF. For the CDR3, the DNA is TGTGCCAGCAGTTACATCGTTGGAGGGGGCGAAAAACTGTTTTTT.

This clone was detected only a few times. V usage is TRBV19 and J usage is TRBJ1-3; 9 bases agree with TRBD1. V dropped 5 bases and J dropped 4; count of bases not matched to a gene: 9. The length of the CDR3 is 16 residues. The germline CDR1 and CDR2 sequences are LNHDA and SQIVND (reference sequence). CDR3 coding DNA: TGTGCCAGTAGTGTCGACAGGGGGTATGCAGGAAACACCATATATTTT. It codes for CASSVDRGYAGNTIYF.

This clone appeared once. The V gene is TRBV5-8, the J gene TRBJ2-7; D remains unclear. The CDR3 extends over 12 amino acids. The V gene lost 5 bases and the J gene lost 0 bases, with 6 bases spanning the gap. Germline CDR1 SGHTS, CDR2 YDEGEE. CDR3 DNA: TGTGCCAGCAGTTATAACTCCTACGAGCAGTACTTC. Residues: CASSYNSYEQYF.

This clone came up once. The chain combines TRBV2 with TRBJ2-3; 7 bases fit TRBD1. Unmatched junction bases numbered 11, after V lost 6 bases and J lost 14 bases. The CDR3 contains 12 residues. Germline V gives CDR1 SNHLY, CDR2 FYNNEI. As DNA, the CDR3 is TGTGCCAGCAGCGCGCAAGGGGGCCGTTTGTATTTT. This codes for CASSAQGGRLYF.

This clone was picked up one time. J is TRBJ2-1 and V is TRBV4-2; 8 positions match TRBD1. Germline lookup yields CDR1 LGHNA and CDR2 YNFKEQ. CDR3 length: 14 amino acids. Trimming at V came to 6 bases and at J to 7 bases, leaving 8 bases not matched to a gene. CDR3 loop: CASSLRGLGNEQFF. In nucleotides, the CDR3 is TGTGCCAGCAGTCTCAGGGGGCTGGGGAATGAGCAGTTCTTC.